This T cell receptor beta chain was captured in a study of CD8+CD57+ T cells in acquired aplastic anemia. Genomic DNA, the template, was used for profiling of the TCR beta VDJ and CDR3. One entry per CDR3 protein, called by TCRdb with MiXCR from the reads. The data contain a few hundred thousand distinct CDR3 sequences, around a third of them singletons. The CDR3 is 14 residues long. Germline V lookup: CDR1 MNHEY, CDR2 SVGEGT. V was pared by 6 bases and J by 6 bases, with 17 bases between. It was patients with CD8+CD57+ cell expansion by flow cytometry who were chosen for sequencing. Each of the patients presented with severe acquired aplastic anemia.

V and J are TRBV6-2 or TRBV6-3 and TRBJ1-1; D possibly corresponds to TRBD1 (5 bases). This receptor was taken from a human donor with aplastic anemia. Sequencing used sorted CD4+, CD8+, or CD8+CD57+ T cells (not recorded which) from PBMCs. The CDR3 reads CASSPPGTGAEAFF. Here the CDR3 DNA reads TGTGCCAGCAGCCCCCCTGGGACGGGAGCTGAAGCTTTCTTT.